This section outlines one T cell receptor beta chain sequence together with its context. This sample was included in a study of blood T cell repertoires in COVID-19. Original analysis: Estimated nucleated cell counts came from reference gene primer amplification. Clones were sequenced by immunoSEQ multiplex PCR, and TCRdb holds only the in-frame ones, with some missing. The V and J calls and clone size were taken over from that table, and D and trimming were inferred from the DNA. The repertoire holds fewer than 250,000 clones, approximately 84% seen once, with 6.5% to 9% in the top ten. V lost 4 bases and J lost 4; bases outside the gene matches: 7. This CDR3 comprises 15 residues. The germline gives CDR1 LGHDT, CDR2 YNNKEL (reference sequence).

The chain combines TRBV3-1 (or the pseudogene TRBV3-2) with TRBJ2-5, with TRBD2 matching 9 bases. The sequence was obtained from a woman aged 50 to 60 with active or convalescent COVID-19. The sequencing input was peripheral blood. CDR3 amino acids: CASSRGGGAGETQYF. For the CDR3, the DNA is TGTGCCAGCAGCCGGGGCGGGGGGGCCGGAGAGACCCAGTACTTC.